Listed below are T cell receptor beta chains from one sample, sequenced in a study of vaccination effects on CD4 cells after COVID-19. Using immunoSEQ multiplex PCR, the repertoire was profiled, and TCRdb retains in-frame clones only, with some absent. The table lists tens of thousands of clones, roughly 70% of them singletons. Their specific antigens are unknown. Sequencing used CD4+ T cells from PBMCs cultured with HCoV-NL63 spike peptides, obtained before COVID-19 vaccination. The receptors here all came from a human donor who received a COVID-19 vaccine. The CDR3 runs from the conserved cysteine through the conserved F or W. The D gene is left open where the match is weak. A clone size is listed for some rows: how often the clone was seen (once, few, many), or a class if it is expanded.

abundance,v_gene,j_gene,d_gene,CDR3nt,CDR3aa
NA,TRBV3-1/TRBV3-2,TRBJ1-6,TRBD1,TGTGCCAGCAGCCAAGTACAGGGGACATCACCCCTCCACTTT,CASSQVQGTSPLHF
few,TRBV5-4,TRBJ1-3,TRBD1,TGTGCCAGCAGCTTGCGCCAGGGGGCCAGTGGAAACACCATATATTTT,CASSLRQGASGNTIYF
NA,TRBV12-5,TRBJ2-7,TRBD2,TGTGCTAGTGGTTTGGTACTCGGACTAGCGGGGGCCTACGAGCAGTACTTC,CASGLVLGLAGAYEQYF
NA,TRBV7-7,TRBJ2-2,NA,TGTGCCAGCAGCTCGAACAGGGTCGGCTCCGGGGAGCTGTTTTTT,CASSSNRVGSGELFF
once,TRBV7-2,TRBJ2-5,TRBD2,TGTGCCAGCAGCTTAAACGCTCGACTAGCGGGTGTGCAAGAGACCCAGTACTTC,CASSLNARLAGVQETQYF
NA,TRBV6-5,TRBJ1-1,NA,TGTGCCAGCAGTTACCGCCCAACCTACTCCACTGAAGCTTTCTTT,CASSYRPTYSTEAFF
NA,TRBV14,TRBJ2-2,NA,TGTGCCAGCAGCCCTGGGGCCGGGCTGTTTTTT,CASSPGAGLFF
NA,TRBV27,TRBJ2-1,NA,TGTGCCAGCAGTAGAGGGATAGGGGTTTCTAGCTCCTACAATGAGCAGTTCTTC,CASSRGIGVSSSYNEQFF
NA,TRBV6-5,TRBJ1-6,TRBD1,TGTGCCAGCAGGCAGGGACAGGGGGATTCACCCCTCCACTTT,CASRQGQGDSPLHF
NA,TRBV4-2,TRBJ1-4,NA,TGTGCCAGCAGCCGGAAAGTTACAGGGATCACTAATGAAAAACTGTTTTTT,CASSRKVTGITNEKLFF
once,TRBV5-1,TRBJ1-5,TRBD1,TGCGCCAGCAGCTTGGGACAGGGTGTGGATCAGCCCCAGCATTTT,CASSLGQGVDQPQHF
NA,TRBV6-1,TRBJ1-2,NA,TGTGCCAGCAGTGAATCAGGGCCGAGTCTGGGCTACACCTTC,CASSESGPSLGYTF
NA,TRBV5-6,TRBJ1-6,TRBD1,TGTGCCAGCAGCTACGGACAGGGGGGTAATTCACCCCTCCACTTT,CASSYGQGGNSPLHF
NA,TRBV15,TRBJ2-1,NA,TGTGCCACCAGCGGTAACCGGGACTCGACCTACAATGAGCAGTTCTTC,CATSGNRDSTYNEQFF
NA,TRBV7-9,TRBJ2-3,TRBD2,TGTGCCAGCAGCATCACGGGGGGAACCTCCACAGATACGCAGTATTTT,CASSITGGTSTDTQYF
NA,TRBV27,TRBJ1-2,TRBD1,TGTGCCAGCTCTAGTGGACAGGGGGAAGGCTACACCTTC,CASSSGQGEGYTF
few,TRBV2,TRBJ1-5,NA,TGTGCCAGCATGAGGTCCTTTTTGGGCAATCAGCCCCAGCATTTT,CASMRSFLGNQPQHF
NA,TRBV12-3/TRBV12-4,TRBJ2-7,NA,TGTGCCAGCAGTTTAGGAGGGTCCGGCGAGCAGTACTTC,CASSLGGSGEQYF
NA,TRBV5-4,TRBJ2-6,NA,TGTGCCAGCAGCTTGTCTTTGTCTGGGGCCAACGTCCTGACTTTC,CASSLSLSGANVLTF
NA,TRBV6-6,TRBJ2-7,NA,TGTGCCAGCAGCCCTACCGGGGAGAAATGGCAGTACTTC,CASSPTGEKWQYF
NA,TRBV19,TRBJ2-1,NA,TGTGCCAGTAGTATAGTAGGCGCCTCGAGGGAGTTCTTC,CASSIVGASREFF
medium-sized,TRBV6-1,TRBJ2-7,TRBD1,TGTGCCAGCAGTGAACTGGGACAGGGGGCCTACGAGCAGTACTTC,CASSELGQGAYEQYF
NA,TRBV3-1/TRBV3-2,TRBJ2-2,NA,TGTGCCAGCAGCCAAGGGCTGAACACCGGGGAGCTGTTTTTT,CASSQGLNTGELFF
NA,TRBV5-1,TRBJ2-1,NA,TGCGCCAGCAGCTTGGGGACGGACTGGGGTTATGAGCAGTTCTTC,CASSLGTDWGYEQFF
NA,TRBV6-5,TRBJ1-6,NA,TGTGCCAGCAATCCGTCCGCCGGGTATAATTCACCCCTCCACTTT,CASNPSAGYNSPLHF
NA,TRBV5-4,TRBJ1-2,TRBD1,TGTGCCAGCAGCTTGATACAGGGGGCTCCTGTGGGATATGGCTACACCTTC,CASSLIQGAPVGYGYTF
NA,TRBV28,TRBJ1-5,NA,TGTGCCAGCAGTACAGGAAATCAGCCCCAGCATTTT,CASSTGNQPQHF
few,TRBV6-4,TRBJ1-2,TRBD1,TGTGCCAGCAGTGACGGAAACAGGGGGATAGATGGCTACACCTTC,CASSDGNRGIDGYTF
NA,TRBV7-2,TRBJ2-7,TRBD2,TGTGCCAGCAGCTTCACGAGCGGGAGGAGTTCCTACGAGCAGTACTTC,CASSFTSGRSSYEQYF
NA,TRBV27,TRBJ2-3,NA,TGTGCCAGCAGTTTATCTCACTTGGATACGCAGTATTTT,CASSLSHLDTQYF
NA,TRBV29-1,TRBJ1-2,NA,TGCAGCGCTAGTGGACACAGGGATGGCTACACCTTC,CSASGHRDGYTF
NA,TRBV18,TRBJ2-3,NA,TGTGCCAGCTCACCGCAGGGTGGCCCCACAGATACGCAGTATTTT,CASSPQGGPTDTQYF
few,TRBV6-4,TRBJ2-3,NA,TGTGCCAGCAGTGATGGGGGATCTAGCACAGATACGCAGTATTTT,CASSDGGSSTDTQYF
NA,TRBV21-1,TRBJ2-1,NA,TGTGCCAGCAGCAAAGCGCGGGGGGGTAATGAGCAGTTCTTC,CASSKARGGNEQFF
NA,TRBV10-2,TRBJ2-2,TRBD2,TGCGCCAGCAGTTCCAGCGGGGGGCAGGGCGGGGAGCTGTTTTTT,CASSSSGGQGGELFF
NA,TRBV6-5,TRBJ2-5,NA,TGTGCCAGCAGTTACTCGAAGGGTACAGGGGAGACCCAGTACTTC,CASSYSKGTGETQYF
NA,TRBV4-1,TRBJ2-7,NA,TGCGCCAGCAGCCAAAGACTGACCGGGACAACGACTTCCTACGAGCAGTACTTC,CASSQRLTGTTTSYEQYF
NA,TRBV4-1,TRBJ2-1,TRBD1,TGCGCCAGCAGCCAAGATCCGTGGGACAGAAGAAAGTACAATGAGCAGTTCTTC,CASSQDPWDRRKYNEQFF
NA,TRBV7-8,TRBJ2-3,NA,TGTGCCAGCAGCTCCCTACGGGGTACAGATACGCAGTATTTT,CASSSLRGTDTQYF
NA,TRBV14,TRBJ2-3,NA,TGTGCCAGCAGCCAAGTCTCGGAGGTCTCTACGCAGTATTTT,CASSQVSEVSTQYF
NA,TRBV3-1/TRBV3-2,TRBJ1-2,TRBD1,TGTGCCAGCAGTCAAGGGGGCAGGGGGCGCGGAGGCTACACCTTC,CASSQGGRGRGGYTF
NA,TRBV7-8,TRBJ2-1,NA,TGTGCCAGCAGCTTACGTCCTCGGACTACCTACAATGAGCAGTTCTTC,CASSLRPRTTYNEQFF
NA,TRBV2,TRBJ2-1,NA,TGTGCCAGCTCCCCGGGACGGGGTACCAATGAGCAGTTCTTC,CASSPGRGTNEQFF
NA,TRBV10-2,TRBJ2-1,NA,TGCGCCAGCAGCCCCACTAGCAATGAGCAGTTCTTC,CASSPTSNEQFF
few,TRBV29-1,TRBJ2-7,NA,TGCAGCGTCGAACCCAGGCAGGGCGAGCAGTACTTC,CSVEPRQGEQYF